The 28 T cell receptor beta chains listed next were all sequenced from one sample in a study of OX40 agonist ivuxolimab in advanced cancers. Libraries were prepared by immunoSEQ multiplex PCR; TCRdb keeps only in-frame clonotypes and omits some of them. The table has about 60,000 clones, approximately 86% seen once. Sample: CD4+ or CD8+ T cells sorted from blood, taken in a trial of the OX40 agonist ivuxolimab. The receptors here all came from an adult with an advanced solid tumor such as melanoma, head and neck, liver or kidney cancer.

The genes are TRBV19 and TRBJ2-4; D remains ambiguous. Deletions cut 6 bases from V and 9 bases from J, with 18 bases between. The length of the CDR3 is 14 residues. Germline CDR1 and CDR2: LNHDA and SQIVND (reference sequence). The CDR3 reads CASRPDGPGSIQYF. The CDR3 DNA is TGTGCCAGTAGACCCGACGGGCCGGGTAGCATTCAGTACTTC. Variable domain in full (rest from reference TRBV19 and TRBJ2-4): DGGITQSPKYLFRKEGQNVTLSCEQNLNHDAMYWYRQDPGQGLRLIYYSQIVNDFQKGDIAEGYSVSREKKESFPLTVTSAQKNPTAFYLCASRPDGPGSIQYFGAGTRLSVL.

The gene calls are TRBV27 and TRBJ2-3; 7 nucleotides line up with TRBD1. V trimming: 5 bases; J trimming: 4 bases; junction bases outside the gene matches: 15. The V gene's germline CDR1 is MNHEY and CDR2 SMNVEV (reference sequence). This CDR3 is 17 amino acids long. The CDR3 loop reads CASSPDRDRYSPDTQYF. For the CDR3, the DNA is TGTGCCAGCAGTCCCGACAGGGACCGTTATTCCCCAGATACGCAGTATTTT.

The rearrangement links TRBV5-6 to TRBJ2-5; 7 bases align to TRBD2. Trimming took 3 bases from V and 6 from J; bases not matched to a gene: 11. The CDR3 loop spans 15 amino acids. CDR1 is SGHDT and CDR2 is YYEEEE in the germline V gene. DNA for the CDR3: TGTGCCAGCAGCTGGGGCACTAGCGCCCTTAAGACCCAGTACTTC. It codes for CASSWGTSALKTQYF.

This clone has only one observation. V gene TRBV6-5 combines with J gene TRBJ1-1; possibly TRBD1 for D (5 bases). The CDR3 spans 14 residues. Germline CDR1 MNHEY, CDR2 SVGAGI. V was clipped by 5 bases and J by 0 bases, with 10 bases between them. CDR3 loop: CASSPGPVNTEAFF. The CDR3 DNA is TGTGCCAGCAGTCCAGGGCCAGTGAACACTGAAGCTTTCTTT.

V gene TRBV7-2 combines with J gene TRBJ2-7; the D is unclear. Trimming shortened V by 6 bases and J by 4 bases, and 19 bases separated the two germline ends. Germline assignment: CDR1 SGHTA and CDR2 FQGNSA. This CDR3 contains 15 residues. The CDR3 protein is CASSHLRPWVYEQYF. For the CDR3, the DNA is TGTGCCAGCAGTCACCTCCGGCCCTGGGTTTACGAGCAGTACTTC.

The J gene is TRBJ2-1, the V gene TRBV11-2; 11 bases match TRBD2. Germline-derived CDR1 and CDR2 are SGHAT and FQNNGV. Trimming took 5 bases from V and 9 from J; bases not matched to a gene: 6. The CDR3 has 14 amino acids. CDR3 DNA sequence: TGTGCCAGCAGCCCCTCCGGGACTAGCGGTGAGCAGTTCTTC. Its protein is CASSPSGTSGEQFF.

The sample holds one count of this clone. The rearrangement joins TRBV5-1 to TRBJ2-5; TRBD2 is a possible D gene (5 bases). The germline V gene has CDR1 SGHRS and CDR2 YFSETQ. The CDR3 is 14 amino acids. Trimming left V 4 bases short and J 1 base short, with 11 bases between. In DNA, the CDR3 is TGCGCCAGCAGCCTAGGGAGCCCCCAAGAGACCCAGTACTTC. It is translated as CASSLGSPQETQYF.

This rearrangement joins TRBV6-5 to TRBJ1-3, with D possibly being TRBD1 (5 bases). Deletions cut 7 bases from V and 4 bases from J, with 11 bases between. This CDR3 region has 13 residues. Germline V gives CDR1 MNHEY, CDR2 SVGAGI. CDR3 protein: CASTGHLGNTIYF. The CDR3, as DNA: TGTGCCAGCACAGGACATCTAGGAAACACCATATATTTT.

The chain carries TRBV6-6 and TRBJ1-5, with 8 bases that match TRBD1. Germline trimming cut 9 bases from V and 6 bases from J; bases unmatched to any gene: 7. This CDR3 region has 13 residues. Germline lookup yields CDR1 MNHNY and CDR2 SVGAGI (reference sequence). CDR3 bases: TGTGCCAGTACGACAGGGGAGGGTCAGCCCCAGCATTTT. Translated: CASTTGEGQPQHF.

This clone was seen only a few times. The genes are TRBV11-2 and TRBJ1-2; perhaps TRBD1 as D (6 bases). Germline CDR1 reads SGHAT; CDR2 reads FQNNGV. V gave up 5 bases and J gave up 2 bases, with 15 bases separating them. The CDR3 spans 15 residues. CDR3 sequence (DNA): TGTGCCAGCAGCCCCATAGGGGGGCGGAACTATGGCTACACCTTC. It specifies CASSPIGGRNYGYTF. Supplemented by reference TRBV11-2 and TRBJ1-2, the full variable domain reads EAGVAQSPRYKIIEKRQSVAFWCNPISGHATLYWYQQILGQGPKLLIQFQNNGVVDDSQLPKDRFSAERLKGVDSTLKIQPAKLEDSAVYLCASSPIGGRNYGYTFGSGTRLTVV.

This clone was detected a few times. V and J are TRBV7-2 and TRBJ1-4, with D unresolved. The germline CDR1 and CDR2 sequences are SGHTA and FQGNSA. The ends were cut back, 5 bases at V and 8 bases at J, with 9 bases in the middle. The CDR3 totals 12 residues. The chain's CDR3 is CASSLPGEKLFF. The CDR3 DNA sequence: TGTGCCAGCAGCCTACCCGGGGAAAAACTGTTTTTT.

The V and J genes are TRBV4-3 and TRBJ2-3; tentatively, D is TRBD2 (6 bases). Germline V CDR1 and CDR2: LGHNA, YSLEER. The germline V and J ends were trimmed by 1 base and 2 bases, with 10 bases remaining between them. This CDR3 is built from 15 residues. The CDR3 protein is CASSQAAGPTDTQYF. Here the CDR3 DNA reads TGCGCCAGCAGCCAAGCCGCGGGGCCCACAGATACGCAGTATTTT.

J is TRBJ1-6 and V is TRBV7-2; 8 positions match TRBD1. Germline values: CDR1 SGHTA, CDR2 FQGNSA. CDR3 size: 15 residues. The J segment lost 6 bases and the V segment lost 1 base, leaving 2 bases of the junction unmatched. The CDR3 loop is CASSLVQGANSPLHF. The DNA of the CDR3 is TGTGCCAGCAGCTTAGTGCAGGGGGCTAATTCACCCCTCCACTTT.

The rearrangement joins TRBV6-1 to TRBJ2-5; 10 bases line up with TRBD2. The CDR3 has 15 residues. V dropped 6 bases and J dropped 5; count of bases not matched to a gene: 9. CDR1 is MNHNS and CDR2 is SASEGT in the germline V gene. CDR3 DNA sequence: TGTGCCAGCAGGGAGGGGACTAGCGCTGGTGAGACCCAGTACTTC. This gives the protein CASREGTSAGETQYF.

The V call is TRBV5-3, the J call TRBJ1-2; D is unresolved. TRBV5-3 is designated an ORF whose function remains uncertain. The V gene lost 8 bases and the J gene lost 5 bases, with 13 bases spanning the gap. The CDR3 spans 12 residues. The CDR3 protein is CASSRWEYGYTF. The CDR3 nucleotides are TGTGCCAGCAGCAGATGGGAGTATGGCTACACCTTC.

This clone occurred a few times. Other DNA sequences from this sample encode an identical CDR3 as well. The chain employs TRBV6-5 and TRBJ1-1, with D unclear. Germline-derived CDR1 and CDR2 are MNHEY and SVGAGI. V lost 4 bases to trimming and J lost 1 base, with 4 bases between them. The CDR3 has 12 amino acids. The CDR3 nucleotides read TGTGCCAGCAGTTCCCCGAACACTGAAGCTTTCTTT. Protein product: CASSSPNTEAFF.

The chain has TRBV15 and TRBJ2-1; D remains ambiguous. The germline V and J ends were trimmed by 0 bases and 10 bases, with 7 bases remaining between them. Germline CDR1 LNHNV, CDR2 YYDKDF (reference sequence). The CDR3 sequence is 12 residues long. The CDR3, as DNA: TGTGCCACCAGCAGAGATAGGACCGAGCAGTTCTTC. It translates to CATSRDRTEQFF.

Only a few counts were recorded for this clone. V gene TRBV6-4 combines with J gene TRBJ1-2; weak D call: TRBD1 (6 bases). Trimming took 4 bases from V and 4 from J, leaving 16 bases between them. Germline CDR1 is MRHNA and CDR2 is SNTAGT. CDR3 length: 15 residues. The CDR3 region is CASSGVFGGLYGYTF. For the CDR3, the DNA is TGTGCCAGCAGTGGAGTGTTCGGGGGGCTCTATGGCTACACCTTC.

This rearrangement joins TRBV6-1 to TRBJ1-3, with no clear D. Germline CDR1 and CDR2: MNHNS and SASEGT. The CDR3 is 14 amino acids. V dropped 7 bases and J dropped 0 bases, with 10 bases sitting between them. The CDR3 DNA is TGTGCCAGCATGGACGGGGACTCTGGAAACACCATATATTTT. Protein sequence: CASMDGDSGNTIYF.

CDR3 bases: TGTGCCTGCCGGGGACAGACGGATGAAAAACTGTTTTTT. Translated, it gives CACRGQTDEKLFF. The chain combines TRBV6-1 with TRBJ1-4, with 7 bases aligning to TRBD1. Germline CDR1 and CDR2: MNHNS and SASEGT. Trimming took 11 bases from V and 6 from J; bases not matched to a gene: 9. The CDR3 totals 13 residues.

The chain uses TRBV7-2 and TRBJ2-1; 11 nucleotides align to TRBD2. Germline-derived CDR1 and CDR2 are SGHTA and FQGNSA. CDR3 length: 17 residues. Losses at the gene ends were 3 bases for V and 9 bases for J; bases not matched to a gene: 13. The CDR3 loop reads CASSFSPLAGGIGEQFF. CDR3 coding DNA: TGTGCCAGCAGCTTTAGCCCCCTAGCGGGAGGTATAGGTGAGCAGTTCTTC.

The genes are TRBV2 and TRBJ2-4; TRBD1 matches 8 bases. The CDR3 totals 14 residues. The trim removed 2 bases at V and 6 bases at J, leaving 3 bases unmatched. Germline CDR1 and CDR2: SNHLY and FYNNEI. The CDR3 sequence: CASSELGQVNIQYF. In nucleotides, the CDR3 is TGTGCCAGCAGTGAACTGGGACAGGTAAACATTCAGTACTTC.

The chain links TRBV9 to TRBJ1-5; D possibly corresponds to TRBD1 (5 bases). The germline gives CDR1 SGDLS, CDR2 YYNGEE. This CDR3 is built from 17 residues. V dropped 3 bases and J dropped 0 bases, with 16 bases sitting between them. CDR3 coding DNA: TGTGCCAGCAGCGCACGTTTGGGGGATTATAGCAATCAGCCCCAGCATTTT. Protein product: CASSARLGDYSNQPQHF.

The chain carries TRBV18 and TRBJ2-7, with 14 bases identical to TRBD2. The CDR3 is 17 amino acids. CDR1 and CDR2 from the germline V gene are KGHSH and LQKENI. V shed 2 bases and J 4 bases; nucleotides not matched to a gene: 7. This chain's CDR3 is CASSPRGLAGVGYEQYF. The CDR3 DNA reads as TGTGCCAGCTCACCAAGGGGACTAGCGGGAGTCGGATACGAGCAGTACTTC. The entire variable domain, with the rest obtained from reference TRBV18 and TRBJ2-7, is as follows: NAGVMQNPRHLVRRRGQEARLRCSPMKGHSHVYWYRQLPEEGLKFMVYLQKENIIDESGMPKERFSAEFPKEGPSILRIQQVVRGDSAAYFCASSPRGLAGVGYEQYFGPGTRLTVT.

The genes are TRBV4-3 and TRBJ1-1, with D possibly being TRBD1 (5 bases). The CDR3 covers 14 residues. Trimming pared 0 bases from V and 4 bases from J, leaving 9 bases between. The V gene's germline CDR1 is LGHNA and CDR2 YSLEER. CDR3 in DNA: TGCGCCAGCAGCCAAGATTTGGGGGTCACTGAAGCTTTCTTT. Residues: CASSQDLGVTEAFF.

The J gene is TRBJ2-7, the V gene TRBV19; D is perhaps TRBD1 (5 bases). V shed 5 bases and J shed 6 bases, with 14 bases lying between them. The CDR3 covers 13 residues. CDR1 and CDR2 (germline): LNHDA, SQIVND (reference sequence). This chain's CDR3 is CASSHRSSLEQYF. The CDR3 DNA sequence: TGTGCCAGTAGTCACAGGTCATCCCTCGAGCAGTACTTC.

By share of the sample, this clone is medium-sized. The chain recombines TRBV6-4 with TRBJ2-2; no clear D. The germline V gene encodes CDR1 MRHNA and CDR2 SNTAGT. With 5 bases removed from V and 5 bases from J, the gap between germline ends came to 9 bases. The CDR3 contains 13 residues. DNA of the CDR3: TGTGCCAGCAGTCCTAGTTGGACCGGGGAGCTGTTTTTT. This sequence encodes CASSPSWTGELFF.

The chain combines TRBV18 with TRBJ2-7; 10 positions match TRBD1. The length of the CDR3 is 15 residues. Germline V gene lookup returns CDR1 KGHSH and CDR2 LQKENI. V lost 2 bases, J lost 2 bases, and 3 bases stayed unmatched. The CDR3 is CASSPGGQGAYEQYF. Here the CDR3 DNA reads TGTGCCAGCTCACCAGGAGGACAGGGGGCCTACGAGCAGTACTTC. Filled out from reference TRBV18 and TRBJ2-7, the complete variable domain reads NAGVMQNPRHLVRRRGQEARLRCSPMKGHSHVYWYRQLPEEGLKFMVYLQKENIIDESGMPKERFSAEFPKEGPSILRIQQVVRGDSAAYFCASSPGGQGAYEQYFGPGTRLTVT.